The rows below give T cell receptor beta chains drawn from one sample of a study of blood T cells in healthy people across ages. One entry per CDR3 protein, called by TCRdb with MiXCR from the 5' RACE reads. The table shows roughly 720,000 distinct CDR3 sequences, with 53% occurring only once. Sequencing was carried out using blood. The receptor set was obtained from a man older than 75 in good health. CDR3s include the opening cysteine and the closing phenylalanine or tryptophan. The order of the fields is D gene, V gene, J gene, clone size, CDR3 length, CDR3 protein, CDR3 DNA. The D gene is left open where the match is weak. Clone size, where shown, is once, few, many, or a class for clones that have expanded.

-	TRBV5-1	TRBJ1-1	-	16	CASSPRGTGMNTEAFF	TGCGCCAGCAGCCCCCGGGGGACGGGTATGAACACTGAAGCTTTCTTT
-	TRBV2	TRBJ2-3	-	13	CASSGRVADTQYF	TGTGCCAGCAGCGGGCGAGTGGCAGATACGCAGTATTTT
-	TRBV20-1	TRBJ2-5	-	18	CSARDKGEARPFQETQYF	TGCAGTGCTAGAGATAAGGGGGAGGCGCGGCCCTTTCAAGAGACCCAGTACTTC
-	TRBV20-1	TRBJ1-6	many	13	CSARRTVISPLHF	TGCAGTGCTAGACGGACAGTTATTTCACCCCTCCACTTT
-	TRBV27	TRBJ2-3	few	14	CASRPGPPGRDAYF	TGTGCCAGCAGGCCCGGGCCCCCGGGCAGAGACGCGTATTTT
TRBD2	TRBV20-1	TRBJ2-7	few	14	CSAYKPSGAYEQYF	TGCAGTGCCTACAAACCTAGCGGAGCCTACGAGCAGTACTTC
TRBD2	TRBV10-3	TRBJ2-1	-	16	CAISGGLAGPNNEQFF	TGTGCCATCAGTGGGGGACTAGCGGGGCCTAACAATGAGCAGTTCTTC
TRBD1	TRBV19	TRBJ1-6	few	15	CASSPGTGLYSPLHF	TGTGCCAGTAGTCCCGGGACAGGTCTTTATTCACCCCTCCACTTT
TRBD2	TRBV28	TRBJ2-5	-	16	CASSRDQRGGTETQYF	TGTGCCAGCAGTCGGGACCAGCGGGGGGGGACGGAGACCCAGTACTTC
-	TRBV4-1	TRBJ2-3	-	18	CASSRGLQRPLTHRYAYF	TGCGCCAGCAGCCGGGGGCTACAGAGGCCCTTGACGCACAGATACGCGTATTTT
-	TRBV25-1	TRBJ1-1	-	13	CASSDRLNTEAFF	TGTGCCAGCAGCGACAGATTGAACACTGAAGCTTTCTTT
-	TRBV5-1	TRBJ2-7	few	14	CASSAVAASYEQYF	TGCGCCAGCAGCGCCGTTGCGGCGTCTTACGAGCAGTACTTC
-	TRBV5-1	TRBJ2-3	few	14	CASSLAGAADTQYF	TGCGCCAGCAGCTTGGCAGGGGCTGCAGATACGCAGTATTTT
-	TRBV7-2	TRBJ1-6	-	15	CASSLLDSYNSPLHF	TGTGCCAGCAGCTTACTGGACAGCTATAATTCACCCCTCCACTTT
-	TRBV2	TRBJ2-3	-	13	CASPPVQNRYAYF	TGTGCCAGCCCCCCCGTCCAGAACAGATACGCGTATTTT
TRBD2	TRBV4-1	TRBJ2-5	-	15	CASSLGGLASETQYF	TGCGCCAGCAGCCTCGGCGGACTAGCGAGCGAGACCCAGTACTTC
-	TRBV20-1	TRBJ2-3	few	15	CSASAPRLRTDTQYF	TGCAGTGCCTCCGCCCCGCGGCTGAGAACAGATACGCAGTATTTT
-	TRBV24-1	TRBJ2-6	many	15	CATSEGGRGANVLTF	TGTGCCACCAGTGAAGGGGGGCGAGGGGCCAACGTCCTGACTTTC
-	TRBV2	TRBJ1-2	few	13	CASSGDTNYGYTF	TGTGCCAGCAGTGGGGACACTAACTATGGCTACACCTTC
TRBD2	TRBV3-1	TRBJ2-1	few	16	CASSQDRAGGPDEQFF	TGTGCCAGCAGCCAAGATCGAGCGGGAGGGCCGGATGAGCAGTTCTTC
-	TRBV5-5	TRBJ2-1	-	14	CASSLEGDPQRGFF	TGTGCCAGCAGCTTGGAAGGGGACCCCCAAAGGGGGTTCTTC
-	TRBV12-3/TRBV12-4	TRBJ2-7	-	14	CASSVSAASYEQYF	TGTGCCAGCAGTGTATCGGCGGCTTCCTACGAGCAGTACTTC
-	TRBV6-6	TRBJ2-3	-	15	CASSFGTLSTDTQYF	TGTGCCAGCAGTTTCGGAACCTTAAGCACAGATACGCAGTATTTT
-	TRBV3-1	TRBJ2-1	few	15	CASSQDTGDYNEQFF	TGTGCCAGCAGCCAAGATACCGGGGACTACAATGAGCAGTTCTTC
-	TRBV5-5	TRBJ1-1	-	15	CASSFPGRGNTEAFF	TGTGCCAGCAGCTTTCCAGGACGGGGGAACACTGAAGCTTTCTTT
-	TRBV28	TRBJ1-5	-	15	CASSLRDRINQPQHF	TGTGCCAGCAGTCTCCGGGACCGCATTAATCAGCCCCAGCATTTT
-	TRBV11-1	TRBJ2-1	-	14	CASTEGSSYSEQFF	TGTGCCAGTACCGAAGGGAGCTCCTACAGTGAGCAGTTCTTC
-	TRBV7-2	TRBJ2-1	-	17	CASSNLGGTFTYNEQFF	TGTGCCAGCAGTAACCTTGGCGGGACATTTACTTACAATGAGCAGTTCTTC
-	TRBV4-2	TRBJ2-5	-	14	CASSQGGLVGTQYF	TGTGCCAGCAGCCAAGGCGGCCTAGTGGGGACCCAGTACTTC
TRBD2	TRBV11-3	TRBJ2-2	once	18	CASSPGTSGRGNTGELFF	TGTGCCAGCAGCCCCGGGACTAGCGGGAGAGGGAACACCGGGGAGCTGTTTTTT
TRBD2	TRBV6-1	TRBJ2-7	-	16	CASRRSTSGTGYEQYF	TGTGCCAGCAGAAGGTCGACTAGCGGGACAGGTTACGAGCAGTACTTC
-	TRBV5-1	TRBJ2-5	-	15	CASSLAALRGETQYF	TGCGCCAGCAGCTTGGCCGCCCTCCGGGGGGAGACCCAGTACTTC
TRBD2	TRBV3-1	TRBJ2-3	-	19	CASSRYLAAGGPWTDTQYF	TGTGCCAGCAGCCGCTACTTAGCGGCGGGAGGGCCGTGGACAGATACGCAGTATTTT
-	TRBV29-1	TRBJ1-1	-	13	CSVALRLNTEAFF	TGCAGCGTTGCTCTTCGCCTGAACACTGAAGCTTTCTTT
-	TRBV12-3/TRBV12-4	TRBJ2-7	-	14	CASSRETATYEQYF	TGTGCCAGCAGTCGAGAGACAGCTACCTACGAGCAGTACTTC
-	TRBV6-1	TRBJ2-7	once	16	CASSEAGLAYSYEQYF	TGTGCCAGCAGTGAAGCTGGGCTAGCGTACTCCTACGAGCAGTACTTC
TRBD1	TRBV5-6	TRBJ2-2	-	14	CASSGTGRTGELFF	TGTGCCAGCAGCGGGACAGGGCGCACCGGGGAGCTGTTTTTT
-	TRBV27	TRBJ2-7	-	16	CASSLSKGVRNNEQYF	TGTGCCAGCAGTTTATCGAAGGGGGTTCGAAATAACGAGCAGTACTTC
-	TRBV5-8	TRBJ1-6	-	17	CASSSGTPDPYNSPLHF	TGTGCCAGCAGCTCCGGGACACCTGATCCCTATAATTCACCCCTCCACTTT
-	TRBV7-9	TRBJ2-3	-	15	CASSPGTWGTDTQYF	TGTGCCAGCAGCCCCGGGACCTGGGGCACAGATACGCAGTATTTT
-	TRBV30	TRBJ1-5	-	13	CAFRQYSNQPQHF	TGTGCCTTCCGACAATATAGCAATCAGCCCCAGCATTTT
TRBD1	TRBV20-1	TRBJ1-2	few	13	CSARSTGDNGYTF	TGCAGTGCTAGGTCCACAGGGGACAATGGCTACACCTTC
-	TRBV14	TRBJ1-2	few	13	CASSQDSRYGYTF	TGTGCCAGCAGCCAAGATAGCCGTTATGGCTACACCTTC
-	TRBV6-4	TRBJ2-5	-	16	CASSVERPGSQETQYF	TGTGCCAGCAGTGTGGAGCGGCCCGGGTCCCAAGAGACCCAGTACTTC
TRBD1	TRBV25-1	TRBJ1-4	-	13	CASSVRGLEKLFF	TGTGCCAGCAGTGTTAGGGGGCTTGAAAAACTGTTTTTT